This is a list of T cell receptor beta chains from one sample in a study of blood T cell repertoires in COVID-19. Some clones are missing from TCRdb's copy, which holds only in-frame ones; the method was immunoSEQ multiplex PCR. The sample lists 100,000 to 150,000 clones; around 85% were seen once. The source material was peripheral blood. All receptors derive from an elderly woman with acute or convalescent COVID-19. Each CDR3 is given with its conserved first and last residue. A D gene is named only where the DNA matches it firmly. The size entry is marked missing in some rows and otherwise reads once, few, many or a size class.

D gene: -
clone size: -
V gene: TRBV7-8
J gene: TRBJ2-1
CDR3 protein: CASSRIADLYNEQFF
CDR3 DNA: TGTGCCAGCAGCCGCATAGCGGACCTCTACAATGAGCAGTTCTTC

D gene: -
clone size: -
V gene: TRBV4-3
J gene: TRBJ1-6
CDR3 protein: CASSQDTDSNSPLHF
CDR3 DNA: TGCGCCAGCAGCCAAGATACCGACAGTAATTCACCCCTCCACTTT

D gene: TRBD1
clone size: -
V gene: TRBV5-1
J gene: TRBJ1-3
CDR3 protein: CASSLGRTGSSGNTIYF
CDR3 DNA: TGCGCCAGCAGCTTAGGCCGGACAGGGTCTTCTGGAAACACCATATATTTT

D gene: TRBD1
clone size: once
V gene: TRBV5-5
J gene: TRBJ1-2
CDR3 protein: CASSPPFWDRDGYTF
CDR3 DNA: TGTGCCAGCAGCCCACCGTTTTGGGACAGGGATGGCTACACCTTC

D gene: TRBD1
clone size: -
V gene: TRBV7-2
J gene: TRBJ2-7
CDR3 protein: CASSSHPGQGYEQYF
CDR3 DNA: TGTGCCAGCAGCTCGCACCCGGGACAGGGTTACGAGCAGTACTTC

D gene: -
clone size: -
V gene: TRBV19
J gene: TRBJ2-7
CDR3 protein: CASSIGRINEQYF
CDR3 DNA: TGTGCCAGTAGTATAGGGAGAATCAACGAGCAGTACTTC

D gene: TRBD1
clone size: -
V gene: TRBV5-4
J gene: TRBJ2-4
CDR3 protein: CASSTGTGFVNIQYF
CDR3 DNA: TGTGCCAGCAGTACCGGGACAGGGTTTGTGAACATTCAGTACTTC

D gene: -
clone size: -
V gene: TRBV18
J gene: TRBJ1-2
CDR3 protein: CASSPRQTGEYGYTF
CDR3 DNA: TGTGCCAGCTCACCACGCCAAACAGGCGAGTATGGCTACACCTTC

D gene: TRBD1
clone size: once
V gene: TRBV10-3
J gene: TRBJ1-5
CDR3 protein: CATAGQGEQPQHF
CDR3 DNA: TGTGCCACAGCGGGACAGGGGGAACAGCCCCAGCATTTT

D gene: -
clone size: -
V gene: TRBV29-1
J gene: TRBJ1-2
CDR3 protein: CSGGTTNYGYTF
CDR3 DNA: TGCAGCGGAGGGACAACGAACTATGGCTACACCTTC